The 17 T cell receptor beta chains reported below all come from one sample, sequenced in a study of shared clonotypes between healthy human individuals. TCRdb keeps only in-frame clones here, not all; method: immunoSEQ multiplex PCR. The sample carries about 710,000 clones, 55% to 80% recorded once. Sequenced: memory CD4+ T cells sorted from blood. This sample's subset: CD45RA-negative fraction. Receptors originate from a woman in her twenties or thirties in good health.

This clone has a count of ten or more. The chain combines TRBV4-1 with TRBJ2-5, with 7 bases aligning to TRBD1. CDR3 length equals 15 residues. The germline gives CDR1 MGHRA, CDR2 YSYEKL. The V gene end was trimmed by 5 bases and the J gene end by 5 bases; junction bases not matched to a gene: 11. CDR3 loop: CASSAGPGGEETQYF. CDR3 DNA: TGCGCCAGCAGCGCTGGGCCAGGGGGAGAGGAGACCCAGTACTTC.

The chain uses TRBV5-4 and TRBJ1-3; 11 bases are a match to TRBD1. The CDR3 totals 17 residues. With V trimmed by 5 bases and J by 0 bases, 7 bases remained unmatched. The germline gives CDR1 SGHNT, CDR2 YYREEE (reference sequence). Written as DNA, the CDR3 is TGTGCCAGCAGACCCGGGACAGGGGGAAACTCTGGAAACACCATATATTTT. This sequence encodes CASRPGTGGNSGNTIYF.

The chain carries TRBV7-6 and TRBJ2-7; D is possibly TRBD1 (6 bases). This CDR3 is 15 amino acids long. Germline CDR1 is SGHVS and CDR2 is FNYEAQ. Trimming stripped 1 base from V and 8 bases from J, with 18 bases between. The CDR3 spells CASSLDTGHLSKQYF. The DNA of the CDR3 is TGTGCCAGCAGCTTAGACACGGGACACCTTTCTAAGCAGTACTTC.

The rearrangement joins TRBV4-2 to TRBJ2-7; 16 positions match TRBD2. Germline V gene lookup returns CDR1 LGHNA and CDR2 YNFKEQ. CDR3 length: 19 amino acids. The ends lost 4 bases at V and 2 bases at J; junction bases unmatched: 11. CDR3 DNA: TGTGCCAGCAGCCTCCTCCCCGGGACTAGCGGGGGGGGGACCTACGAGCAGTACTTC. Protein product: CASSLLPGTSGGGTYEQYF.

This chain links TRBV27 with TRBJ2-5, with D perhaps TRBD2 (6 bases). This CDR3 spans 14 amino acids. Germline V CDR1 and CDR2: MNHEY, SMNVEV (reference sequence). V was cut by 5 bases and J by 2 bases, with 12 bases left in between. The CDR3 DNA reads as TGTGCCAGCAGTGCCCGACTAGTACAAGAGACCCAGTACTTC. Translating it yields CASSARLVQETQYF.

This chain uses TRBV19 with TRBJ2-7, with D possibly TRBD1 on 6 matching bases. Between the trimmed V and J ends, which lost 4 bases and 2 bases, there was a span of 9 bases. From germline, CDR1 is LNHDA and CDR2 SQIVND (reference sequence). The CDR3 runs to 13 residues. CDR3: CASSNRQAYEQYF. CDR3 in DNA: TGTGCCAGTAGTAATCGACAGGCCTACGAGCAGTACTTC. The entire variable domain, with the rest obtained from reference TRBV19 and TRBJ2-7, is as follows: DGGITQSPKYLFRKEGQNVTLSCEQNLNHDAMYWYRQDPGQGLRLIYYSQIVNDFQKGDIAEGYSVSREKKESFPLTVTSAQKNPTAFYLCASSNRQAYEQYFGPGTRLTVT.

The chain has TRBV28 and TRBJ1-2, with no clear D. The length of the CDR3 is 14 residues. Per germline, CDR1 MDHEN and CDR2 SYDVKM. Trimming cost V 5 bases and J 1 base, with 11 bases left between them. CDR3 amino acids: CASSPSGNNYGYTF. CDR3 nucleotides: TGTGCCAGCAGTCCCTCGGGGAATAACTATGGCTACACCTTC.

The genes are TRBV7-6 and TRBJ2-1; TRBD2 matches 13 bases. The V segment lost 3 bases and the J segment 8 bases; nucleotides outside the gene matches: 10. Germline V lookup: CDR1 SGHVS, CDR2 FNYEAQ. The CDR3 is 17 amino acids. The CDR3 DNA is TGTGCCAGCAGCTTGGCCCCAGGACTAGCGGGAGTCTATGAGCAGTTCTTC. Translation: CASSLAPGLAGVYEQFF.

J is TRBJ1-1 and V is TRBV7-2; D is uncertain. The germline V gene has CDR1 SGHTA and CDR2 FQGNSA. Trimming stripped 2 bases from V and 2 bases from J, with 6 bases between. This CDR3 has 13 amino acids. CDR3 residues: CASSLPINTEAFF. The CDR3 region has the DNA TGTGCCAGCAGCTTACCGATTAACACTGAAGCTTTCTTT.

This chain joins TRBV5-1 and TRBJ2-1; D unclear. The CDR3 has 13 residues. V dropped 4 bases and J dropped 9 bases, with 14 bases sitting between them. CDR1 is SGHRS, CDR2 YFSETQ, per germline. In DNA form, the CDR3 reads TGCGCCAGCAGCAAGGTCGTCTCGGGTGAGCAGTTCTTC. Its protein is CASSKVVSGEQFF.

V and J are TRBV7-9 and TRBJ2-3; TRBD1 is a possible D gene (6 bases). This CDR3 is 15 amino acids long. Germline V gene lookup returns CDR1 SEHNR and CDR2 FQNEAQ (reference sequence). The V end lost 5 bases, the J end lost 0 bases, and 12 bases lay between the germline ends. The CDR3: CASSKGTSSTDTQYF. The CDR3 DNA sequence: TGTGCCAGCAGCAAAGGGACAAGTAGCACAGATACGCAGTATTTT.

This chain joins TRBV5-1 and TRBJ2-7; 8 bases align to TRBD2. The germline V gene encodes CDR1 SGHRS and CDR2 YFSETQ. The CDR3 is 16 residues long. V shed 0 bases, J shed 3 bases, and the junction held 8 bases outside the gene matches. The CDR3 protein is CASSLGIAGSRYEQYF. CDR3 coding DNA: TGCGCCAGCAGCTTGGGGATAGCGGGGTCCCGCTACGAGCAGTACTTC.

J is TRBJ1-5 and V is TRBV10-3; maybe TRBD1 (6 bases). Germline V gene sequence: CDR1 ENHRY, CDR2 SYGVKD. The CDR3 spans 17 residues. V gave up 0 bases and J gave up 2 bases, with 14 bases separating them. CDR3 loop: CAISESIVRTGNQPQHF. For the CDR3, the DNA is TGTGCCATCAGTGAGTCGATTGTACGGACAGGCAATCAGCCCCAGCATTTT.

The rearrangement uses TRBV6-4 and TRBJ2-4, with 9 bases that match TRBD1. Trimming took 6 bases from V and 1 from J; bases not matched to a gene: 7. Per the germline V gene, CDR1 is MRHNA and CDR2 is SNTAGT. The CDR3 contains 16 residues. The CDR3: CASSRGQGIAKNIQYF. The CDR3 DNA is TGTGCCAGCAGCCGCGGACAGGGGATTGCCAAAAACATTCAGTACTTC.

On this clone: The sample carries other DNA sequences with the same CDR3. The chain recombines TRBV6-1 with TRBJ1-1; 9 bases map to TRBD1. The CDR3 runs to 15 residues. Germline V lookup: CDR1 MNHNS, CDR2 SASEGT. Germline trimming cut 4 bases from V and 4 bases from J; bases unmatched to any gene: 7. For the CDR3, the DNA is TGTGCCAGCAGTGCGACAGGGGGATCTGCCACTGAAGCTTTCTTT. Its translation: CASSATGGSATEAFF.

The chain uses TRBV30 and TRBJ2-1; 10 bases are shared with TRBD2. The CDR3 loop spans 14 amino acids. V lost 4 bases and J lost 4; bases outside the gene matches: 4. Germline CDR1 and CDR2: GTSNPN and SVGIG (reference sequence). For the CDR3, the DNA is TGTGCCTGGACTAGCGGGAGACGATACAATGAGCAGTTCTTC. Its protein product is CAWTSGRRYNEQFF.

V and J are TRBV21-1 and TRBJ1-4; TRBD1, the table's D call, was not compared with the DNA. TRBV21-1 has pseudogene status. The CDR3 is 15 amino acids. CDR3 loop: CASCQGSQGGEKLFF. Here the CDR3 DNA reads TGTGCCAGCTGTCAGGGGAGCCAGGGGGGTGAAAAACTGTTTTTT.